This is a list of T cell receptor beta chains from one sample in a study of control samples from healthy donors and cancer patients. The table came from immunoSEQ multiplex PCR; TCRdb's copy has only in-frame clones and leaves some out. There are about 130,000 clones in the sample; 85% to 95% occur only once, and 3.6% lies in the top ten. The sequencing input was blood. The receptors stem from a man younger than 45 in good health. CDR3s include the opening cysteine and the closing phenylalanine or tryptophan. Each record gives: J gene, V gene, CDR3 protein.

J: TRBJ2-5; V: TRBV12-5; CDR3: CASGLVEGSGVQETQYF
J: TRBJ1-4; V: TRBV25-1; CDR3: CASSGPGTGGRGEKLFF
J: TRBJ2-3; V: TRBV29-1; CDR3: CSAGGDTQYF
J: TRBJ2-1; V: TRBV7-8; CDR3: CASSFSGGGGQREQFF
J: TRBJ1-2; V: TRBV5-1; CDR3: CASSLVPPDNYGYTF
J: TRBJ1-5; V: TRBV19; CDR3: CASTTDRGGNQPQHF
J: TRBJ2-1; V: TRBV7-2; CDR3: CASSIPGLGYNEQFF
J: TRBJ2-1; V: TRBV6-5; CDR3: CASSYIAGTYNEQFF
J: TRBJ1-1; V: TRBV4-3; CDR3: CASSQDTWDRRGTNTEAFF
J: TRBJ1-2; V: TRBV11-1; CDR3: CASSSGRGGDGYTF
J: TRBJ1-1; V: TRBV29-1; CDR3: CSVEGVNTEAFF
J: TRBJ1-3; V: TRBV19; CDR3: CASSSGTSTGNTIYF
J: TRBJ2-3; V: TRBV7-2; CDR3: CASSLVEPRTDTQYF
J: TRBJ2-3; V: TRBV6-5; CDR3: CASSYSILSTDTQYF
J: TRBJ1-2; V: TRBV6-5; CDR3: CASRAVRQGLYGYTF
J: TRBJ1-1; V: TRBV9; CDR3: CASSPDPLTLPEAFF
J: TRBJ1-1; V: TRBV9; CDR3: CASSVVPQNTEAFF
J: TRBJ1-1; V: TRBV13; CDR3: CASSSGLVGLQAAVNTEAFF
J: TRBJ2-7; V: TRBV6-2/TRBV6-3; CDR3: CASSWVTSGVRMNEQYF
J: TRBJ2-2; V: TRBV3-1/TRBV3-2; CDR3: CASSQSGAGTGELFF
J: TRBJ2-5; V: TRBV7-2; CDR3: CASSREDETQYF
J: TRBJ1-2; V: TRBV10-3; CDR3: CAISEGRGDYGYTF
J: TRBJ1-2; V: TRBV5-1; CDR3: CASSLGAPRDYTF
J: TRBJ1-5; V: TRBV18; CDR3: CASSPGDQPQHF
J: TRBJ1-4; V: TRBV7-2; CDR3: CASSLNRPGREKLFF
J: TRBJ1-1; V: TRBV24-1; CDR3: CATSDLQSRGAFF
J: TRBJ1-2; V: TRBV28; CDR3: CASSSLDRGQANYGYTF
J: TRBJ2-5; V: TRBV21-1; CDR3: CASSKDAGGNQETQYF
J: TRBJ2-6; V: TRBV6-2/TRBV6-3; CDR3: CASSIPWHRPHSGANVLTF
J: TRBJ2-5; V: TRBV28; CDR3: CASSLTGTGGFQETQYF
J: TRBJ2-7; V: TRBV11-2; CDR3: CASSLGPSYEQYF
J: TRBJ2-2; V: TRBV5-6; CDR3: CASSFAGELFF
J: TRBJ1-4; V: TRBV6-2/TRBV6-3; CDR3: CASSYSTGEKLFF
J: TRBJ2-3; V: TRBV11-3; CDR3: CASSFLGTDTQYF
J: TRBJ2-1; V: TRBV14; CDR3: CASSHVQGSYNEQFF